This T cell receptor beta chain was identified in a study of OX40 agonist ivuxolimab in advanced cancers. As for the study in general: Ivuxolimab, an agonist antibody against OX40 (CD134), was given to patients.

Samples of blood were obtained at baseline, on cycle 4 day 1, and on cycle 7 day 1. Sequencing used immunoSEQ multiplex PCR; TCRdb keeps in-frame clones, though not all of them. This table holds over 70,000 clones, 85% to 95% found once. Germline V CDR1 and CDR2: MDHEN, SYDVKM. The CDR3 consists of 16 residues. The genes are TRBV28 and TRBJ2-5; 9 bases are shared with TRBD1. With the DNA end fitting TRBJ2-7 better, the J assignment may be wrong. This TCR was sampled from an adult with an advanced solid tumor such as melanoma, head and neck, liver or kidney cancer. The sample was CD4+ or CD8+ T cells sorted from blood, taken in a trial of the OX40 agonist ivuxolimab. This chain's CDR3 is CASKDIGTGPSYEQYF. The CDR3 region has the DNA TGTGCCAGCAAAGACATCGGGACAGGGCCCTCCTACGAGCAGTACTTC.